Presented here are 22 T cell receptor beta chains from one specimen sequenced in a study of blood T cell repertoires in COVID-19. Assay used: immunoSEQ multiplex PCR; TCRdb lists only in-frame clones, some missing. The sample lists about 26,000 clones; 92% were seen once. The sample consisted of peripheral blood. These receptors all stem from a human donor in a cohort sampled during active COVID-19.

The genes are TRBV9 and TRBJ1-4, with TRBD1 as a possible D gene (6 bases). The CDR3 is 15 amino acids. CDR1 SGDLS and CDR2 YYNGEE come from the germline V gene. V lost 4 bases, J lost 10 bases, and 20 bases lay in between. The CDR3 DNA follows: TGTGCCAGCAGCTCCCGCGAACAGGGCTCCTCAAAACTGTTTTTT. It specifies CASSSREQGSSKLFF.

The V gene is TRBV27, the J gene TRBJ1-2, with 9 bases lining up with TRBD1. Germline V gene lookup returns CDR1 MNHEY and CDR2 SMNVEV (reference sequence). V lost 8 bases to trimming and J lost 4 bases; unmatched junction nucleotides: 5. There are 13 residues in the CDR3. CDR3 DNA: TGTGCCAGCCGCCGGACAGGGGCCTATGGCTACACCTTC. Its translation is CASRRTGAYGYTF.

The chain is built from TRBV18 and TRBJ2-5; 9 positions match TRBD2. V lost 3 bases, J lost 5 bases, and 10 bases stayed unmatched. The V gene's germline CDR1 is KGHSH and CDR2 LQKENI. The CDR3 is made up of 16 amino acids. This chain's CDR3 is CASSPGAGGLRETQYF. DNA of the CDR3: TGTGCCAGCTCACCCGGAGCGGGGGGCCTTCGGGAGACCCAGTACTTC.

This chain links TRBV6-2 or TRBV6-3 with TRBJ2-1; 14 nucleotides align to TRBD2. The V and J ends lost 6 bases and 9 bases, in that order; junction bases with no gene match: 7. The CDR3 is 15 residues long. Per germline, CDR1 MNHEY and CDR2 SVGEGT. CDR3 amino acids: CASSVGLAGVGEQFF. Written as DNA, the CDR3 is TGTGCCAGCAGCGTGGGACTAGCGGGAGTTGGTGAGCAGTTCTTC.

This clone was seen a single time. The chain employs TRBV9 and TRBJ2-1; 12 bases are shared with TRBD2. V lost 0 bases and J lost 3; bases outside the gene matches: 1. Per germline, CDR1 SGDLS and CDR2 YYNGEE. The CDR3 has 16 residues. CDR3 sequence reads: CASSVGLAGDYNEQFF. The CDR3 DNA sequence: TGTGCCAGCAGCGTAGGACTAGCGGGGGACTACAATGAGCAGTTCTTC.

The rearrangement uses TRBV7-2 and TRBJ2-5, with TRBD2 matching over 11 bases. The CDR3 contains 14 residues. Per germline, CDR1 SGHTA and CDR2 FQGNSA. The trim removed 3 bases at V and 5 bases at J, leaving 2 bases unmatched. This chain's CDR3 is CASSFLAGGETQYF. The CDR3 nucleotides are TGTGCCAGCAGCTTCTTAGCGGGGGGGGAGACCCAGTACTTC. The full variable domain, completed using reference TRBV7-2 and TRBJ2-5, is GAGVSQSPSNKVTEKGKDVELRCDPISGHTALYWYRQSLGQGLEFLIYFQGNSAPDKSGLPSDRFSAERTGGSVSTLTIQRTQQEDSAVYLCASSFLAGGETQYFGPGTRLLVL.

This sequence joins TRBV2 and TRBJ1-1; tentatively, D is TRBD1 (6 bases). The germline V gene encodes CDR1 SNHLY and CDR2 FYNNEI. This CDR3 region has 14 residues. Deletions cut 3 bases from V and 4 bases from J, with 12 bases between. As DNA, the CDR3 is TGTGCCAGCAGTGAGGGCAGGGGAAGCACTGAAGCTTTCTTT. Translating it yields CASSEGRGSTEAFF. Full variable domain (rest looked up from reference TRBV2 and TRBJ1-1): EPEVTQTPSHQVTQMGQEVILRCVPISNHLYFYWYRQILGQKVEFLVSFYNNEISEKSEIFDDQFSVERPDGSNFTLKIRSTKLEDSAMYFCASSEGRGSTEAFFGQGTRLTVV.

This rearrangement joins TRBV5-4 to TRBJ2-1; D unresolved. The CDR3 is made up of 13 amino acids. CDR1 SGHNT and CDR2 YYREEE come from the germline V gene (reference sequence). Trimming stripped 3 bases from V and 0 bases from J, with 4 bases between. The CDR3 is CASSWSSYNEQFF. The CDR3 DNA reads TGTGCCAGCAGCTGGAGCTCCTACAATGAGCAGTTCTTC.

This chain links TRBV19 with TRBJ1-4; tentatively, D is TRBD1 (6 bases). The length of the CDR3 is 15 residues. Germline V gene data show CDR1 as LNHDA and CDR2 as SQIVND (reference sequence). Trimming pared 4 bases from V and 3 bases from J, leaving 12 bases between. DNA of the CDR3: TGTGCCAGTAGTACGGGGACAACTGCTAATGAAAAACTGTTTTTT. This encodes CASSTGTTANEKLFF.

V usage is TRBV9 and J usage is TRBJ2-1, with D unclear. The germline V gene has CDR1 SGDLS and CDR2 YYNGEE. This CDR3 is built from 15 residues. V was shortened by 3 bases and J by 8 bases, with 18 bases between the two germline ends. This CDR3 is CASSAAAGGRDEQFF. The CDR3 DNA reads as TGTGCCAGCAGCGCCGCTGCAGGTGGGCGAGATGAGCAGTTCTTC.

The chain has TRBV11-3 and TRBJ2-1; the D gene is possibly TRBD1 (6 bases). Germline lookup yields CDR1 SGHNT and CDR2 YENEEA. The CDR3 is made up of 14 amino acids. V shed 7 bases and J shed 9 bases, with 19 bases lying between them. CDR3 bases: TGTGCCAGCAAAGTGGGGGCACGGGGTGGTGAGCAGTTCTTC. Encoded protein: CASKVGARGGEQFF.

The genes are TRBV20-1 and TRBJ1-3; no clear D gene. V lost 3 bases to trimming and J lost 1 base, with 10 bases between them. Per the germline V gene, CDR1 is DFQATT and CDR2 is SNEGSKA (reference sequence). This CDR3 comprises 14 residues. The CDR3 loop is CSASVGGSGNTIYF. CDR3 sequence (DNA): TGCAGTGCTAGTGTAGGAGGGTCTGGAAACACCATATATTTT.

CDR3 DNA sequence: TGTGCCAGCAGGTTGTCAGGGCAGCCAGATACGCAGTATTTT. Protein: CASRLSGQPDTQYF. V and J are TRBV5-4 and TRBJ2-3, with a weak D call TRBD1 (5 bases). V gave up 5 bases and J gave up 4 bases, with 14 bases separating them. This CDR3 is built from 14 residues. Germline V gene data show CDR1 as SGHNT and CDR2 as YYREEE (reference sequence).

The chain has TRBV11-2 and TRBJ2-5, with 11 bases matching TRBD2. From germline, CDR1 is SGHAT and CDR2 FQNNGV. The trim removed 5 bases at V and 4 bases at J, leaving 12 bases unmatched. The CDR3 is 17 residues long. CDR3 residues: CASSRGRDSGGAETQYF. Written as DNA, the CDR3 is TGTGCCAGCAGCCGAGGTCGGGATAGCGGGGGGGCAGAGACCCAGTACTTC.

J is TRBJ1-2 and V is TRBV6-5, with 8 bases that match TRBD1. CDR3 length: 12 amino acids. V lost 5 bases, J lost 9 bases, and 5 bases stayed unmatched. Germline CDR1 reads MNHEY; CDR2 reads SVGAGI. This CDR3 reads CASSTRQGSYTF. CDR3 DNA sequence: TGTGCCAGCAGTACCCGACAGGGGAGCTACACCTTC.

Here the CDR3 reads CASSQDFAADEQYF. The CDR3 region has the DNA TGTGCCAGCAGCCAAGATTTTGCGGCAGACGAGCAGTACTTC. The V and J genes are TRBV4-2 and TRBJ2-7, with D unclear. Germline CDR1 LGHNA, CDR2 YNFKEQ. The CDR3 is 14 residues long. Trimming took off 0 bases at V and 5 bases at J, with 11 bases between the two ends.

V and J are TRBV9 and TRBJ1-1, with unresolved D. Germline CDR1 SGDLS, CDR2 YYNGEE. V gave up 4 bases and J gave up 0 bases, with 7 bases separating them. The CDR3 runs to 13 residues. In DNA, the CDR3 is TGTGCCAGCAGCTCCGGGATGAACACTGAAGCTTTCTTT. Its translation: CASSSGMNTEAFF.

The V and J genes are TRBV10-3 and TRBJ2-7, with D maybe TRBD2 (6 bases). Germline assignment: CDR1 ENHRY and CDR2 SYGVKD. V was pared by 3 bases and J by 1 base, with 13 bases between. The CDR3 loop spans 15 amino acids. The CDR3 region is CAISDLSSASYEQYF. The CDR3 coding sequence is TGTGCCATCAGTGATTTGTCTAGCGCTTCCTACGAGCAGTACTTC.

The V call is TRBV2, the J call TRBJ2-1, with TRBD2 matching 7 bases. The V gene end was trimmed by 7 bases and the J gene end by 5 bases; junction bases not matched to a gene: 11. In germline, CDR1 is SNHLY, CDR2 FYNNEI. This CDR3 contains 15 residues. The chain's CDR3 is CASTQTGGSDNEQFF. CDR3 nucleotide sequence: TGTGCCAGCACCCAGACTGGCGGGAGTGACAATGAGCAGTTCTTC.

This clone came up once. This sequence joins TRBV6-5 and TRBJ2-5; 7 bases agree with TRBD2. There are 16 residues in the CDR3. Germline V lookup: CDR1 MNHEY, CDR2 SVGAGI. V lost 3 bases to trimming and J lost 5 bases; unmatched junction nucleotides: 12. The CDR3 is CASSYDLAGVGETQYF. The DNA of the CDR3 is TGTGCCAGCAGTTATGACCTCGCGGGGGTGGGGGAGACCCAGTACTTC.

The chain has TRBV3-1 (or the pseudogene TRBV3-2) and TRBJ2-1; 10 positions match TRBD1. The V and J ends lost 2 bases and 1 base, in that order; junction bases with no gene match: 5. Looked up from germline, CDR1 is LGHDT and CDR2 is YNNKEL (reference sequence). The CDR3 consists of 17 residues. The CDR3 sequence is CASSQPGGQGSYNEQFF. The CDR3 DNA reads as TGTGCCAGCAGCCAACCGGGGGGACAGGGGTCCTACAATGAGCAGTTCTTC.

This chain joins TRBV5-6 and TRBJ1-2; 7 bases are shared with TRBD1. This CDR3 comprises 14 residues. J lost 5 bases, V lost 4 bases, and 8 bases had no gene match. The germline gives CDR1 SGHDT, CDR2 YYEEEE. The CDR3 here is CASSLQGLPYGYTF. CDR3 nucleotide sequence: TGTGCCAGCAGCCTACAGGGGCTCCCATATGGCTACACCTTC.